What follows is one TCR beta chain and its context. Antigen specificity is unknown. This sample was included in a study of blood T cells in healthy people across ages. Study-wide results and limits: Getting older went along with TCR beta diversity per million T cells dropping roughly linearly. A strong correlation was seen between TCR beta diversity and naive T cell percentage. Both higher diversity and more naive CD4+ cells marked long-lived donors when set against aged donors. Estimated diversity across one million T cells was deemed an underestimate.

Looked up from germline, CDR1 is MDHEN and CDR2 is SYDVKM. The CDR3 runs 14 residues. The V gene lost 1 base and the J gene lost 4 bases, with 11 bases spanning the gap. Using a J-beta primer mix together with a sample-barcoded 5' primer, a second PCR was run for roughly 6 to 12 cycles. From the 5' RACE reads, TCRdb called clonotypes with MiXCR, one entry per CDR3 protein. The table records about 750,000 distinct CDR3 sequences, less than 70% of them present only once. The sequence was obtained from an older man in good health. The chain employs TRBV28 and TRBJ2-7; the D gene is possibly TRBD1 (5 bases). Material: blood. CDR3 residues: CASSLYAGKYEQYF. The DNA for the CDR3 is TGTGCCAGCAGTTTATATGCAGGGAAATACGAGCAGTACTTC.